The table lists the clone carrying this TCR beta chain with many counts. Antigen specificity is unknown. CDR1 is LNHDA and CDR2 is SQIVND in the germline V gene (reference sequence). Germline trimming cut 6 bases from V and 6 bases from J; bases unmatched to any gene: 5. The length of the CDR3 is 14 residues. The data derive from a study of T cell repertoires in cytomegalovirus infection. About the study: The public TCR beta signatures pointed to both CMV infection and matching HLA type.

TCRdb redid the calling of the reads with MiXCR, one entry per CDR3 protein. The sample lists approximately 320,000 distinct CDR3 sequences, more than 8% seen once, with around 4% in the top ten. Study observations and caveats: Ex vivo responses were dominated by HLA-C-restricted CMV-specific TCR beta clonotypes. CMV carriers having the relevant HLA were flagged by cumulative public TCR beta family frequency.

The chain recombines TRBV19 with TRBJ2-2; 9 nucleotides line up with TRBD1. Sample: PBMCs. The sequence was obtained from a human donor in good health (CMV status not recorded). Some clones in this sample may be carry-over from other donors' samples. The CDR3 DNA reads as TGTGCCAGTAGCCCGGGACAGGGCTCCGGGGAGCTGTTTTTT. Amino acid sequence: CASSPGQGSGELFF.